This T cell receptor beta chain derives from a study of CXCR3-negative and CXCR3-positive naive CD8 T cells. The method, 5' RACE with UMI labels, was used to prepare the TRB cDNA libraries. TCRdb re-called the 5' RACE reads and shows each CDR3 protein once, DNA omitted. With 100,000 to 150,000 distinct CDR3 sequences in the sample, the ten largest clones hold 0.59%. The CDR3 extends over 14 amino acids. Per the germline V gene, CDR1 is SGHDT and CDR2 is YYEEEE. Details on this clonotype: The antigen is unknown.

Overall study findings and caveats: Naive cells positive for CXCR3 carried more hydrophobic TRB CDR3s than CXCR3-negative ones.

In triplicate, each CD8+ T cell subset was sorted at fewer than 350,000 cells per replicate. This receptor was identified in a human donor in good health. Some clones in this sample may be carry-over from other donors' samples. Sequencing was performed on naive CXCR3+ CD8+ T cells from blood. As for subset: CD45RO-CCR7+CD27+CD95- naive CD8+ T cells expressing CXCR3 (TNR3+). The chain joins TRBV5-6 to TRBJ2-5; TCRdb lists TRBD1, though no DNA is available to test this call. The CDR3 is CASSLRGLEETQYF. Looking up the rest from reference TRBV5-6 and TRBJ2-5 gives the full variable domain: DAGVTQSPTHLIKTRGQQVTLRCSPKSGHDTVSWYQQALGQGPQFIFQYYEEEERQRGNFPDRFSGHQFPNYSSELNVNALLLGDSALYLCASSLRGLEETQYFGPGTRLLVL.